This TCR beta chain was identified during a study of PD-1 blockade in classical Hodgkin lymphoma (dated by TCRdb to about 2020). About the study as a whole: Nivolumab dosing was 3 mg/kg intravenously every 2 weeks, continuing until either disease progression or unacceptable toxicity. To define a peripheral blood immune signature of response to PD-1 blockade in classical Hodgkin lymphoma, the study combined TCR beta sequencing with CyTOF.

On this clone itself: This receptor's antigen is unknown. Base qualities were left out, and no much larger clone turns up one base away.

Here is what the overall study found, with its caveats: Only a single clinical trial cohort was studied, and what caused the repertoire differences, possibly disease activity or prior therapy, remained undefined. By C4D1, a significant rise was seen in CD4+ TCR diversity but not in CD8+ TCR diversity (p=0.0027 vs p=0.16), and the rise was most apparent among complete responders (p=0.02). Among trial patients, those achieving complete response had baseline diversity similar to that of newly diagnosed patients, while diversity was significantly lower in partial responders and progressors. Patients starting nivolumab less than 1 year after ASCT had lower diversity and were excluded from later analyses to avoid confounding by immune reconstitution. Baseline TCR diversity was reported to be lower in newly diagnosed patients than in healthy donors and to be lower still in relapsed/refractory patients.

V ends up 6 bases short and J 8 bases short, with an unmatched junction base count of 5. The germline V gene supplies CDR1 MNHEY and CDR2 SVGAGI. The CDR3 goes from the cysteine to the phenylalanine over 12 residues. The sequence is cut down to CDR3 DNA, 36 bases in frame from base 1. The time point label on this specimen signifies: cycle 1 day 1 (C1D1), immediately before nivolumab initiation. Every trial patient had relapsed following autologous stem cell transplantation, and prior brentuximab vedotin exposure was what differed among cohorts A, B and C. The trial cohort comprised approximately 55 patients with relapsed/refractory classical Hodgkin lymphoma whose best overall responses were complete response, partial response or progressive disease. Single-agent nivolumab was administered to trial patients in the multi-cohort phase II CheckMate 205 trial. An independent review committee assessed best overall response by applying the 2007 International Working Group response criteria. PBMCs from the trial were collected at three points: immediately before nivolumab initiation (C1D1), and during therapy at cycle 2 day 1 and cycle 4 day 1. After peripheral blood was drawn into 8 mL Vacutainer Cell Preparation Tubes, PBMCs were isolated by centrifugation and then cryopreserved.

Genomic DNA was isolated using the Qiagen DNeasy kit from unsorted PBMCs as well as from negatively selected CD4+ and CD8+ fractions. TCR beta CDR3 regions were amplified by immunoSEQ multiplex PCR using primers annealing to V and J segments. A synthetic immune receptor repertoire was used to minimize amplification bias, and any residual bias was removed computationally once sequencing was done. The study's own analysis went as follows. Custom Python scripts were used to quantify repertoire diversity as the Shannon entropy index. Unsorted, CD4+ and CD8+ repertoires were examined separately, except in combined analyses, for which CD4+ and CD8+ sequences were merged in silico. Clonal expansion was defined as a frequency increase of at least 2-fold after treatment compared with C1D1, and clones undetected at baseline were assigned a pseudocount of 0.5. Clones with 0 or 1 copy at C1D1 were classified as singleton clones, and clones with 2 or more copies were classified as non-singleton clones. Clones expanded in unsorted samples were annotated as CD4+, CD8+ or unknown by matching protein sequences in sorted samples from the same patient. Wilcoxon tests on paired samples were used to test changes in diversity from C1D1 to C4D1. TCRdb obtained this table from immuneACCESS and retained in-frame rearrangements with V and J assigned. These tables miss some clones; where compared with another copy, unresolved V genes account for less than half of the shortfall, and the remainder is unexplained. That table is the source of V, J and clone size, and D and trimming were worked out from the DNA. The sample table lists around 65,000 clones, approximately 92% of them with a count of one. The top ten constitute approximately 15% of the sample.

This clonotype originated in a human donor with classical Hodgkin lymphoma. The sequencing used peripheral blood mononuclear cells (PBMCs), collected at baseline. The chain joins TRBV6-5 to TRBJ1-2; the central 8 bases match TRBD1. The CDR3 reads as follows: CASSDRGYGYTF. The DNA sequence is as follows: TGTGCCAGCAGCGACAGGGGTTACGGCTACACCTTC.